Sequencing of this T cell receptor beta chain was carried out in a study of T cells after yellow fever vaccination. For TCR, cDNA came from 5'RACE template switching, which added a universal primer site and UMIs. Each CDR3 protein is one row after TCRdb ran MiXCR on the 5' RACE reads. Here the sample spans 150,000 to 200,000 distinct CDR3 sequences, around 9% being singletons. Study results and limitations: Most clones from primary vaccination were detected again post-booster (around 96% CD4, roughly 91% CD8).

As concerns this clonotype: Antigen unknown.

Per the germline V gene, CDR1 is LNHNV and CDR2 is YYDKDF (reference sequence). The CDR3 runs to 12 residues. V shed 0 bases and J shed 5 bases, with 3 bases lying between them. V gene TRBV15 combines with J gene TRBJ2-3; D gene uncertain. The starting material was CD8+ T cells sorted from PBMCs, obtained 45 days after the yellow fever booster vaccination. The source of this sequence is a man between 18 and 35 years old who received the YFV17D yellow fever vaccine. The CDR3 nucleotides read TGTGCCACCAGCAGAGACGTAGATACGCAGTATTTT. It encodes CATSRDVDTQYF.